The 22 T cell receptor beta chains listed next were all sequenced from one sample in a study of T cell clusters in autoimmune cytopenias. TRB amplification used 200 to 250 ng of peripheral blood genomic DNA. TRB rearrangements were amplified by touch-down multiplex PCR with mixed TRB-A/B primers. TCRdb re-called the multiplex PCR reads, yielding one record per CDR3 amino acid sequence without DNA. This table holds about 1,500 distinct CDR3 sequences. These data were likewise used in another study, on T cell repertoires in aging, cancer and after chemotherapy.

The sample consisted of peripheral blood. These receptor sequences come from a human donor with chronic lymphocytic leukemia.

Considering frequency, this clonotype is medium-sized (0.01 to 0.1%). This rearrangement joins TRBV30 to TRBJ2-7; the D gene TCRdb calls, TRBD1, cannot be checked with no DNA. This CDR3 comprises 14 residues. Germline V gives CDR1 GTSNPN, CDR2 SVGIG (reference sequence). CDR3 loop: CAWRSGLGSYEQYF. Full variable domain (rest looked up from reference TRBV30 and TRBJ2-7): SQTIHQWPATLVQPVGSPLSLECTVEGTSNPNLYWYRQAAGRGLQLLFYSVGIGQISSEVPQNLSASRPQDRQFILSSKKLLLSDSGFYLCAWRSGLGSYEQYFGPGTRLTVT.

According to its frequency, this clonotype is medium-sized. This chain joins TRBV29-1 and TRBJ1-1; the TCRdb call, TRBD1, lacks DNA for checking. Germline V gene sequence: CDR1 SQVTM, CDR2 ANQGSEA. The CDR3 is 12 amino acids. CDR3 residues: CSVEPGRTEAFF.

According to its frequency, this clonotype is medium-sized. This chain connects TRBV28 to TRBJ2-3; with no DNA, the TCRdb D assignment of TRBD1 cannot be verified. Germline-derived CDR1 and CDR2 are MDHEN and SYDVKM. The CDR3 has 13 residues. The CDR3 loop reads CASSPAHTDTQYF.

This clonotype is classed as medium-sized by frequency. The rearrangement joins TRBV12-3 or TRBV12-4 to TRBJ1-3; TCRdb gives TRBD1 as the D gene, but with no DNA this cannot be confirmed. The length of the CDR3 is 15 residues. The CDR3 spells CASSPAGHSGNTIYF.

This clonotype ranks as medium-sized in terms of frequency. The rearrangement joins TRBV6-5 to TRBJ2-3; there is no DNA to check the TCRdb D call of TRBD1. CDR1 and CDR2 (germline): MNHEY, SVGAGI. CDR3 length equals 15 residues. CDR3 amino acids: CASSYSDRGTDTQYF.

By frequency, this clonotype is medium-sized (0.01 to 0.1%). This rearrangement joins TRBV6-2 or TRBV6-3 to TRBJ2-7; TCRdb outputs TRBD1, but without DNA this stays unchecked. From germline, CDR1 is MNHEY and CDR2 SVGEGT. There are 16 residues in the CDR3. The CDR3: CASSYDGSRRSYEQYF.

The chain links TRBV28 to TRBJ1-2. CDR3 length: 11 amino acids. Germline CDR1 MDHEN, CDR2 SYDVKM. CDR3 sequence reads: CASTQNYGYTF.

Frequency places this clonotype as medium-sized. The rearrangement uses TRBV27 and TRBJ1-4; as DNA is missing, the TRBD1 call by TCRdb cannot be tested. CDR3 length: 13 amino acids. CDR1 and CDR2 (germline): MNHEY, SMNVEV (reference sequence). The CDR3 loop reads CASSGPTNEKLFF.

This clonotype ranks as medium-sized (0.01 to 0.1%) in terms of frequency. This sequence joins TRBV20-1 and TRBJ2-1. The CDR3 covers 14 residues. In germline, CDR1 is DFQATT, CDR2 SNEGSKA (reference sequence). The CDR3: CSARRRNHNDEQFF.

The chain carries TRBV14 and TRBJ2-5; TCRdb lists TRBD2, though no DNA is available to test this call. From germline, CDR1 is SGHDN and CDR2 FVKESK. The CDR3 totals 13 residues. CDR3 amino acids: CASGRGLQETQYF. The variable domain in full, with the rest retrieved from reference TRBV14 and TRBJ2-5, is EAGVTQFPSHSVIEKGQTVTLRCDPISGHDNLYWYRRVMGKEIKFLLHFVKESKQDESGMPNNRFLAERTGGTYSTLKVQPAELEDSGVYFCASGRGLQETQYFGPGTRLLVL.

Frequency places this clonotype as medium-sized. The chain recombines TRBV20-1 with TRBJ2-5; TCRdb's assignment of TRBD2 cannot be checked, as there is no DNA. In germline, CDR1 is DFQATT, CDR2 SNEGSKA (reference sequence). The CDR3 sequence is 15 residues long. The CDR3 reads CSARFWTGVKETQYF.

J is TRBJ2-7 and V is TRBV7-9; TCRdb names TRBD2, which stays unverified in the absence of DNA. Germline CDR1 and CDR2: SEHNR and FQNEAQ (reference sequence). This CDR3 contains 14 residues. CDR3 loop: CASSLGTSGPEQYF.

This clonotype is deemed medium-sized by its frequency. The genes are TRBV7-2 and TRBJ2-3. Germline CDR1 is SGHTA and CDR2 is FQGNSA. The CDR3 consists of 12 residues. The CDR3 loop reads CASSLSTDTQYF. The complete variable domain, with remaining parts taken from reference TRBV7-2 and TRBJ2-3, reads GAGVSQSPSNKVTEKGKDVELRCDPISGHTALYWYRQSLGQGLEFLIYFQGNSAPDKSGLPSDRFSAERTGGSVSTLTIQRTQQEDSAVYLCASSLSTDTQYFGPGTRLTVL.

The chain uses TRBV14 and TRBJ2-3; TCRdb reports TRBD2, a call that lacks DNA to check it against. Germline assignment: CDR1 SGHDN and CDR2 FVKESK. The length of the CDR3 is 16 residues. CDR3: CASSRLGRERTDTQYF.

This rearrangement joins TRBV5-5 to TRBJ1-6; with no DNA, the TCRdb D assignment of TRBD1 cannot be verified. The CDR3 runs 15 residues. The germline gives CDR1 SGHKS, CDR2 YYEKEE (reference sequence). This CDR3 reads CASSPWDRATSPLHF.

This clonotype is deemed large by its frequency. The rearrangement joins TRBV27 to TRBJ2-7; TCRdb reports TRBD1, a call that lacks DNA to check it against. Germline CDR1 and CDR2: MNHEY and SMNVEV (reference sequence). The CDR3 length is 13 residues. The CDR3 loop is CASMGGTNYEQYF.

The chain joins TRBV6-7 to TRBJ2-7; TCRdb's D gene call, TRBD1, goes unchecked for lack of DNA. TRBV6-7 is an open reading frame whose function is uncertain. This CDR3 has 13 amino acids. CDR3: CASSFGQAYEQYF.

The chain links TRBV28 to TRBJ2-7; no DNA is available, so the TRBD2 call from TCRdb remains unchecked. The germline CDR1 and CDR2 sequences are MDHEN and SYDVKM. The CDR3 totals 16 residues. CDR3 protein: CASSRYGTSAHYEQYF.

The gene calls are TRBV11-1 and TRBJ2-7. The CDR3 totals 11 residues. Looked up from germline, CDR1 is SGHAT and CDR2 is FQDESV (reference sequence). This CDR3 is CASSLVDEQYF.

The J gene is TRBJ2-3, the V gene TRBV29-1; TCRdb names TRBD1, which stays unverified in the absence of DNA. Germline assignment: CDR1 SQVTM and CDR2 ANQGSEA. The CDR3 has 12 amino acids. The CDR3 loop is CSVVTGVNTQYF.

This clonotype is classed as medium-sized by frequency. The chain employs TRBV19 and TRBJ1-2; checking the TCRdb D call of TRBD1 is not possible without DNA. Per germline, CDR1 LNHDA and CDR2 SQIVND (reference sequence). The CDR3 consists of 17 residues. The CDR3 sequence: CASDLPSRAGGDYGYTF.

This chain joins TRBV28 and TRBJ1-1. From germline, CDR1 is MDHEN and CDR2 SYDVKM. This CDR3 spans 15 amino acids. The chain's CDR3 is CASSKKQVTNTEAFF.